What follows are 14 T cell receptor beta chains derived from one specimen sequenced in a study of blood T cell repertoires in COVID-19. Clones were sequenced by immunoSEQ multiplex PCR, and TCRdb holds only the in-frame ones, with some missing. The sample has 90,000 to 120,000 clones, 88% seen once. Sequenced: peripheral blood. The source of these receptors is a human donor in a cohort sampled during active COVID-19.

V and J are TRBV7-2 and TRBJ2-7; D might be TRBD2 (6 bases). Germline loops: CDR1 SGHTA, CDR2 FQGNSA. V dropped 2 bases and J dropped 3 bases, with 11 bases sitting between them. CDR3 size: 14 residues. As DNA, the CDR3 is TGTGCCAGCAGCTTACAGATGGAGGGCTACGAGCAGTACTTC. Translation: CASSLQMEGYEQYF.

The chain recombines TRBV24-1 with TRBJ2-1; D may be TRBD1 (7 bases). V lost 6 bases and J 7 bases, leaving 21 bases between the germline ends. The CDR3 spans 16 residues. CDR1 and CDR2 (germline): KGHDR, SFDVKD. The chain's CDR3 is CATSQGGEVARNEQFF. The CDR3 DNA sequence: TGTGCCACCAGTCAGGGGGGAGAAGTAGCTCGGAATGAGCAGTTCTTC.

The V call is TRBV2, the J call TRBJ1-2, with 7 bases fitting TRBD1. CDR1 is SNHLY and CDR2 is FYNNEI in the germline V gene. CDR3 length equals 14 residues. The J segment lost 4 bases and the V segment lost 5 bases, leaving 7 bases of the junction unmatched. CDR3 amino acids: CASSRQGESYGYTF. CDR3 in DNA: TGTGCCAGCAGTCGACAGGGAGAAAGCTATGGCTACACCTTC. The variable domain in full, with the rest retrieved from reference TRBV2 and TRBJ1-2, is EPEVTQTPSHQVTQMGQEVILRCVPISNHLYFYWYRQILGQKVEFLVSFYNNEISEKSEIFDDQFSVERPDGSNFTLKIRSTKLEDSAMYFCASSRQGESYGYTFGSGTRLTVV.

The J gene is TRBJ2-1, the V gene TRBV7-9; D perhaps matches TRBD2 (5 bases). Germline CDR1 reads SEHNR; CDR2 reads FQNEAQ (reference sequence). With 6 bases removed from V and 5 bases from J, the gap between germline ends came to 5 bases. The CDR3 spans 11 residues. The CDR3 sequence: CASRRDNEQFF. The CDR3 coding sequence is TGTGCCAGCAGGAGGGACAATGAGCAGTTCTTC.

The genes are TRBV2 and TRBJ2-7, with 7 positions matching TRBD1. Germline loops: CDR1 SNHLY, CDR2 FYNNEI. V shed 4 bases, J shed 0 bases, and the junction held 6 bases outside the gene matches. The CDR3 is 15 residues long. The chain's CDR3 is CASSVVGQLSYEQYF. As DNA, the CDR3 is TGTGCCAGCAGTGTCGTGGGACAGCTCTCCTACGAGCAGTACTTC.

CDR3 region: CASSPTGTVNQPQHF. CDR3 DNA sequence: TGTGCCAGCAGCCCGACCGGGACAGTAAATCAGCCCCAGCATTTT. This chain uses TRBV7-2 with TRBJ1-5; 7 nucleotides match TRBD1. CDR3 length: 15 residues. The trim removed 5 bases at V and 4 bases at J, leaving 8 bases unmatched. Germline CDR1 is SGHTA and CDR2 is FQGNSA.

CDR3 residues: CSVDLEGWQETQYF. CDR3 DNA: TGCAGCGTTGACCTTGAGGGATGGCAAGAGACCCAGTACTTC. The chain links TRBV29-1 to TRBJ2-5; D is perhaps TRBD2 (5 bases). The CDR3 is made up of 14 amino acids. Trimming stripped 3 bases from V and 2 bases from J, with 13 bases between. Germline values: CDR1 SQVTM, CDR2 ANQGSEA. Drawing the rest from reference TRBV29-1 and TRBJ2-5, the complete variable domain is SAVISQKPSRDICQRGTSLTIQCQVDSQVTMMFWYRQQPGQSLTLIATANQGSEATYESGFVIDKFPISRPNLTFSTLTVSNMSPEDSSIYLCSVDLEGWQETQYFGPGTRLLVL.

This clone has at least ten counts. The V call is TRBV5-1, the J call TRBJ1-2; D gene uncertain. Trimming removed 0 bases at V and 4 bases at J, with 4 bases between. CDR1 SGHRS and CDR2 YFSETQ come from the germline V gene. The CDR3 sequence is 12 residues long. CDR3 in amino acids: CASSLGGYGYTF. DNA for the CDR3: TGCGCCAGCAGCTTGGGAGGCTATGGCTACACCTTC.

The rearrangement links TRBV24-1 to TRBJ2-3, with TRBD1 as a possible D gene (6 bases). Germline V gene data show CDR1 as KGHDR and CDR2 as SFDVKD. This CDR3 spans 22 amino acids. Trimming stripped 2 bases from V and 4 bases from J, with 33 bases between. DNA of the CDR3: TGTGCCACCAGTGATTCCCCAACCCCGGACAGTAGTAATAACCTTCAAGCAGATACGCAGTATTTT. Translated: CATSDSPTPDSSNNLQADTQYF.

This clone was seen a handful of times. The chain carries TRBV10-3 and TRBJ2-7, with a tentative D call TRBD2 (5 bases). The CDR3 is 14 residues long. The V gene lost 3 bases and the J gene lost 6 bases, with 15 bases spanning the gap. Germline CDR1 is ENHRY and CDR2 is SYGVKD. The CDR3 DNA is TGTGCCATCAGTGATGGCCAAAGCGGTCCCGAGCAGTACTTC. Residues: CAISDGQSGPEQYF.

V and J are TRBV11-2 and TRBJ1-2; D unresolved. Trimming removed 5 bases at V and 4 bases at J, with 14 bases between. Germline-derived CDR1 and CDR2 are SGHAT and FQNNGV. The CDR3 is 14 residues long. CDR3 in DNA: TGTGCCAGCAGCGCCAGCGGGGTGCGCTATGGCTACACCTTC. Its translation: CASSASGVRYGYTF.

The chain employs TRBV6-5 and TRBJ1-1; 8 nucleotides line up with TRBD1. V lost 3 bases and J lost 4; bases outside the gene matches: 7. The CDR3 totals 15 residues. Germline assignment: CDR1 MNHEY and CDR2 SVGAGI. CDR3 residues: CASSYRTGLSTEAFF. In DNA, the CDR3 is TGTGCCAGCAGTTATCGGACAGGGTTGAGCACTGAAGCTTTCTTT.

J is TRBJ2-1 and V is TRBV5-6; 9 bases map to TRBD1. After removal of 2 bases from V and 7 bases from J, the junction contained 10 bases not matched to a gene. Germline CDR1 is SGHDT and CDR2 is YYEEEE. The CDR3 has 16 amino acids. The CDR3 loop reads CASSFTGQGLGNEQFF. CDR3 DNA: TGTGCCAGCAGCTTTACAGGACAGGGGCTTGGAAATGAGCAGTTCTTC. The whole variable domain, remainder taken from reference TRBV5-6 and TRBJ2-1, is DAGVTQSPTHLIKTRGQQVTLRCSPKSGHDTVSWYQQALGQGPQFIFQYYEEEERQRGNFPDRFSGHQFPNYSSELNVNALLLGDSALYLCASSFTGQGLGNEQFFGPGTRLTVL.

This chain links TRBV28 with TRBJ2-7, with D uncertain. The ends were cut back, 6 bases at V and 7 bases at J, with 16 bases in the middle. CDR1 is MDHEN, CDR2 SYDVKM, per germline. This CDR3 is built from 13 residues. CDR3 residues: CASSPESQREQYF. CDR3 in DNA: TGTGCCAGCAGCCCGGAGAGCCAACGAGAGCAGTACTTC.